This T cell receptor beta chain was sequenced during a study of identifying expanded T cells in peripheral blood. Points from the study as a whole: Over around two and four weeks, about 15 and 19 clones changed, versus approximately 1.1 between replicates. Variance in clone template counts between two-week samples significantly increased with total template count across all healthy donors.

Repertoires were generated with immunoSEQ multiplex PCR, while TCRdb's copy carries only in-frame clones and drops some. Of fewer than 60,000 clones listed, 82% were seen once; the top ten hold less than 15%. In regard to this clone: Its matching antigen is unknown.

Collection occurred without any documented infections or immune events in donors. The sequence came from a person aged 18 to 75 in good health. The specimen sequenced was blood.

The CDR3 is CASSQEGRNYGYTF. In DNA, the CDR3 is TGCGCCAGCAGCCAAGAAGGCCGCAACTATGGCTACACCTTC. V is TRBV4-1 and J is TRBJ1-2, with no clear D. The V end lost 0 bases, the J end lost 2 bases, and 7 bases lay between the germline ends. The germline V gene encodes CDR1 MGHRA and CDR2 YSYEKL. There are 14 residues in the CDR3.